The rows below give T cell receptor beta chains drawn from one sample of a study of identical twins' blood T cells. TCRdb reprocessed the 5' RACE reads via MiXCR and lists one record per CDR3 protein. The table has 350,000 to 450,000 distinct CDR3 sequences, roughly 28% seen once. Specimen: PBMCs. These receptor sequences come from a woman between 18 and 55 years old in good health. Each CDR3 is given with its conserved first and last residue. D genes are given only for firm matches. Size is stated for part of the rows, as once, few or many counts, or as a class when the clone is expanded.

TGCGCCAGCAGTTCAGTGGGGGACAGCTATGAAAAACTGTTTTTT	CASSSVGDSYEKLFF	NA	TRBJ1-4	TRBD1	TRBV5-1
TGTGCCAGCAGTGAATACTATTCTGGAACCTACGAGCAGTACTTC	CASSEYYSGTYEQYF	NA	TRBJ2-7	NA	TRBV25-1
TGCAGCACCAGGGGATGGGAGGAAAAACTGTTTTTT	CSTRGWEEKLFF	few	TRBJ1-4	NA	TRBV29-1
TGTGCCAGCAGCACCTCGAGGAACACTGAAGCTTTCTTT	CASSTSRNTEAFF	NA	TRBJ1-1	NA	TRBV7-8
TGTGCCAGCAGCTTATCAGCCTACGAGCAGTACTTC	CASSLSAYEQYF	NA	TRBJ2-7	NA	TRBV14
TGTGCCAGCAGCTCTATGAACACTGAAGCTTTCTTT	CASSSMNTEAFF	many	TRBJ1-1	NA	TRBV9
TGTGCTAGTGCCACACAGGGCGGGTCCGGTCAGCCCCAGCATTTT	CASATQGGSGQPQHF	few	TRBJ1-5	NA	TRBV12-5
TGTGCCACCAGCTCGGCCGTCAACACTGAAGCTTTCTTT	CATSSAVNTEAFF	once	TRBJ1-1	NA	TRBV15
TGTGCCAGCCACGAATGGGCTAATGAAAAACTGTTTTTT	CASHEWANEKLFF	NA	TRBJ1-4	NA	TRBV7-9
TGTGCCAGCAGCCACACGGGGGCTGGAAAGGGGTTAATCTATGGCTACACCTTC	CASSHTGAGKGLIYGYTF	NA	TRBJ1-2	NA	TRBV3-1
TGTGCCAGCAGTTATATTCTAGCGGCTAACACCGGGGAGCTGTTTTTT	CASSYILAANTGELFF	many	TRBJ2-2	TRBD2	TRBV6-2/TRBV6-3
TGTGCCAGCAGTCCCGCCATGGACAGGGTCTCCTATCTAGGTGGCTACACCTTC	CASSPAMDRVSYLGGYTF	NA	TRBJ1-2	TRBD1	TRBV2
TGTGCCAGCAGCTTAGTGGCAGGGATCGTCTACACCTTC	CASSLVAGIVYTF	NA	TRBJ1-2	NA	TRBV7-9
TGCGCCAGCAGCTTGGTCACAGGGGCAGGTACTGAAGCTTTCTTT	CASSLVTGAGTEAFF	NA	TRBJ1-1	TRBD1	TRBV5-1
TGCAGCGTTCATGCGGGAAGCTCCTACAATGAGCAGTTCTTC	CSVHAGSSYNEQFF	few	TRBJ2-1	NA	TRBV29-1
TGTGCCAGTAGTATAATCATGGCAGGGGATCAGCCCCAGCATTTT	CASSIIMAGDQPQHF	few	TRBJ1-5	NA	TRBV19
TGCAGTGCTGGGGGGTCTTGGGGTGTAGGTTTAAAGGAGACCCAGTACTTC	CSAGGSWGVGLKETQYF	NA	TRBJ2-5	NA	TRBV20-1
TGCAGTTTCTTGAGAAGCGGGAGGGCATACAATGAGCAGTTCTTC	CSFLRSGRAYNEQFF	once	TRBJ2-1	TRBD2	TRBV20-1
TGTGCCAGCAGTGAAGTTACCCATTACACTGAAGCTTTCTTT	CASSEVTHYTEAFF	few	TRBJ1-1	NA	TRBV6-1
TGCGCCAGCAGCCAGGACAGGACCTACGAGCAGTACTTC	CASSQDRTYEQYF	few	TRBJ2-7	TRBD1	TRBV4-3
TGTGCCAGCAGTGAACCCGGATCCAATGGCTACACCTTC	CASSEPGSNGYTF	few	TRBJ1-2	NA	TRBV25-1
TGCAGTGAGATTTACAATGACTCCTACGAGCAGTACTTC	CSEIYNDSYEQYF	NA	TRBJ2-7	NA	TRBV20-1
TGTGCCTGGAGTGCGGGACTAGCGGCCTACAATGAGCAGTTCTTC	CAWSAGLAAYNEQFF	few	TRBJ2-1	TRBD2	TRBV30
TGTGCCAGCAGTGAGACAGGGCCGACCCAGCATTTT	CASSETGPTQHF	many	TRBJ1-5	TRBD1	TRBV2
TGTGCCAGCAGTTCGGGACAGGCGACATACAATGAGCAGTTCTTC	CASSSGQATYNEQFF	NA	TRBJ2-1	TRBD1	TRBV6-6
TGCGCCAGCAGCTTGAATAGATACGCCGGGGAGCTGTTTTTT	CASSLNRYAGELFF	few	TRBJ2-2	NA	TRBV5-1
TGTGCCAGCACCCCTACAGGGGAGCCCGGGGAGCTGTTTTTT	CASTPTGEPGELFF	NA	TRBJ2-2	TRBD1	TRBV25-1
TGTGCCGGATCAAGCGGGAATCCAGATACGCAGTATTTT	CAGSSGNPDTQYF	NA	TRBJ2-3	TRBD2	TRBV7-2
TGCGCCAGCAGCCAATCCTGGAGAAGGTCCACTGAAGCTTTCTTT	CASSQSWRRSTEAFF	few	TRBJ1-1	NA	TRBV4-3
TGTGCCAGCAGCTACCCAGGATTGCCTGAAGCTTTCTTT	CASSYPGLPEAFF	many	TRBJ1-1	NA	TRBV5-8
TGCGCCAGCAGCTTCATTGTGGCGGAGACGCACGAGCAGTACTTC	CASSFIVAETHEQYF	few	TRBJ2-7	NA	TRBV5-1
TGCAGCGCTGGGGGGGGAACCTACGAGCAGTACTTC	CSAGGGTYEQYF	few	TRBJ2-7	TRBD2	TRBV29-1
TGTGCCAGCAGTGACACTGCCAGAGGCACTGAAGCTTTCTTT	CASSDTARGTEAFF	NA	TRBJ1-1	NA	TRBV6-2/TRBV6-3
TGTGCCAGCAGCTTAACACGACAGGCCCCTGAAGCTTTCTTT	CASSLTRQAPEAFF	few	TRBJ1-1	NA	TRBV7-2
TGTGCCAGCAGTGAATTTATGGATTTGGAGACCCAGTACTTC	CASSEFMDLETQYF	NA	TRBJ2-5	NA	TRBV25-1
TGCAGTGCTCATCCGGGACATGACTCACCCCTCCACTTT	CSAHPGHDSPLHF	many	TRBJ1-6	NA	TRBV20-1
TGTGCCAGCAGTTGGCAGCGGGAATCCTACGAGCAGTACTTC	CASSWQRESYEQYF	few	TRBJ2-7	TRBD2	TRBV2
TGTGCCAGCACCCCCCGGACAAACCCTAGAACAGATACGCAGTATTTT	CASTPRTNPRTDTQYF	once	TRBJ2-3	NA	TRBV6-2/TRBV6-3
TGTGCCAGCATGGGACTTCAGGCCCTTACTGTATATTCACCCCTCCACTTT	CASMGLQALTVYSPLHF	NA	TRBJ1-6	NA	TRBV2
TGCAGCGTCCCTCGCCCTAGCGAGACCTACGAGCAGTACTTC	CSVPRPSETYEQYF	NA	TRBJ2-7	NA	TRBV29-1
TGTGCCATCAGACGGGACAGGGGAGGGACAGATACGCAGTATTTT	CAIRRDRGGTDTQYF	NA	TRBJ2-3	TRBD1	TRBV10-3
TGCGCCACCGGAACCGGGACCAAAGTGGATGAGCAGTTCTTC	CATGTGTKVDEQFF	NA	TRBJ2-1	NA	TRBV23-1
TGTGCCAGCAGTGGACAACAGGGACTGAACACTGAAGCTTTCTTT	CASSGQQGLNTEAFF	few	TRBJ1-1	NA	TRBV6-1
TGTGCCAGCAGTTACACAGCCGGGACCACCGGGGAGCTGTTTTTT	CASSYTAGTTGELFF	many	TRBJ2-2	NA	TRBV6-5